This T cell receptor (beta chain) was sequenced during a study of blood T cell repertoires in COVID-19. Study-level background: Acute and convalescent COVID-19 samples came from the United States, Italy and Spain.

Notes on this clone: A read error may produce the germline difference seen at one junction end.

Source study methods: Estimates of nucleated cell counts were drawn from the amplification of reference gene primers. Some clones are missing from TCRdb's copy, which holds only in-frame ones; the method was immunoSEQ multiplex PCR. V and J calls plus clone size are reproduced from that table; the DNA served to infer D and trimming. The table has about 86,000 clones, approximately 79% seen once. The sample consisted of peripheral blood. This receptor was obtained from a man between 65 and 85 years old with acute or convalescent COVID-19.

Here the CDR3 reads CASRLGGGAGNSPLHF. The CDR3 region has the DNA TGTGCCAGCAGATTAGGAGGGGGCGCGGGAAATTCACCCCTCCACTTT. The chain combines TRBV11-2 with TRBJ1-6, with 7 bases lining up with TRBD1. CDR1 is SGHAT and CDR2 is FQNNGV in the germline V gene. The CDR3 has 16 amino acids.